This T cell receptor (beta chain) was sequenced during a study of Graves' ophthalmopathy and Graves' hyperthyroidism. Amplifying from RNA transcripts, the study obtained TCR beta CDR3 regions. The library came from an HTBI-primed first-round RT-PCR and a second-round multiplex PCR. TCRdb passed the multiplex PCR reads through MiXCR, listing each CDR3 protein once. The sample lists hundreds of thousands of distinct CDR3 sequences, 15% occurring once. This clonotype was seen at least ten times. The germline V gene has CDR1 SGHTA and CDR2 FQGTGA. The CDR3 is 15 amino acids. The V end lost 5 bases, the J end lost 5 bases, and 18 bases lay between the germline ends. Hyperthyroidism was classified as stable if no ophthalmopathy occurred within 18 months of follow-up. Orbital computed tomography, together with clinical symptoms, serum thyroxine, TRAb and thyroid ultrasound, was used for diagnosis. 7.5 to 10 ml of fresh blood yielded the PBMCs by density gradient.

The chain combines TRBV7-3 with TRBJ2-5; D ambiguous. The clonotype was recovered from a woman aged 18-35 years with stable Graves' hyperthyroidism. Sequencing was performed on peripheral blood. The CDR3 here is CASSPRNNGRETQYF. The CDR3 DNA sequence: TGTGCCAGCAGCCCACGGAACAACGGTCGGGAGACCCAGTACTTC.